A single sample gave rise to the 27 T cell receptor beta chains below, sequenced in a study of blood T cell repertoires in COVID-19. TCRdb's table, derived via immunoSEQ multiplex PCR, lists solely in-frame clones and lacks some. The sample includes 190,000 or so clones, 87% of them seen just once. Sequencing input: PBMCs or T cells enriched from blood (not recorded which). The receptors were sampled from a man aged 18 to 30 with acute COVID-19.

The genes are TRBV12-3 or TRBV12-4 and TRBJ2-1; D is unresolved. Trimming took off 6 bases at V and 9 bases at J, with 15 bases between the two ends. CDR3 length: 13 residues. The CDR3 protein is CASRQYSVSEQFF. In DNA form, the CDR3 reads TGTGCCAGCAGGCAATATTCGGTTAGTGAGCAGTTCTTC.

The chain couples TRBV18 to TRBJ2-1, with D perhaps matching TRBD1 (6 bases). The CDR3 consists of 16 residues. Trimming pared 0 bases from V and 6 bases from J, leaving 15 bases between. Per germline, CDR1 KGHSH and CDR2 LQKENI. This chain's CDR3 is CASSPPVAQGGNEQFF. CDR3 DNA sequence: TGTGCCAGCTCACCACCTGTGGCCCAAGGGGGCAATGAGCAGTTCTTC.

This chain links TRBV18 with TRBJ2-1; TRBD2 matches at 11 bases. CDR1 is KGHSH and CDR2 is LQKENI in the germline V gene. The CDR3 spans 16 residues. Trimming at V came to 1 base and at J to 1 base, leaving 0 bases not matched to a gene. The CDR3 loop reads CASSPRLAGSYNEQFF. The DNA of the CDR3 is TGTGCCAGCTCACCACGACTAGCGGGGTCCTACAATGAGCAGTTCTTC.

The genes are TRBV19 and TRBJ1-2; perhaps TRBD1 as D (6 bases). This CDR3 has 15 residues. Per the germline V gene, CDR1 is LNHDA and CDR2 is SQIVND (reference sequence). Trimming took off 6 bases at V and 0 bases at J, with 14 bases between the two ends. The CDR3 region has the DNA TGTGCCAGTAGGGGTGAGGACAGCACTAACTATGGCTACACCTTC. It codes for CASRGEDSTNYGYTF.

The V call is TRBV28, the J call TRBJ1-2; TRBD1 agrees at 7 bases. V shed 7 bases, J shed 0 bases, and the junction held 8 bases outside the gene matches. Germline V CDR1 and CDR2: MDHEN, SYDVKM. The length of the CDR3 is 15 residues. The CDR3 reads CASTTGVEANYGYTF. In DNA, the CDR3 is TGTGCCAGCACAACAGGGGTAGAAGCTAACTATGGCTACACCTTC.

The V gene is TRBV4-1, the J gene TRBJ1-5, with TRBD1 identical over 7 bases. The CDR3 has 16 residues. Trimming cost V 4 bases and J 5 bases; bases outside gene matches: 11. Germline V gives CDR1 MGHRA, CDR2 YSYEKL. The CDR3 bases are TGCGCCAGCAGCCCGGAACCCGGGGACAGACATCAGCCCCAGCATTTT. As protein: CASSPEPGDRHQPQHF.

This chain connects TRBV27 to TRBJ2-3, with TRBD2 matching over 13 bases. Trimming at V came to 6 bases and at J to 4 bases, leaving 19 bases not matched to a gene. Germline V gene data show CDR1 as MNHEY and CDR2 as SMNVEV (reference sequence). CDR3 length: 20 amino acids. This CDR3 is CASRLPPGLAGLSGSDTQYF. DNA of the CDR3: TGTGCCAGCAGGCTCCCACCGGGACTAGCGGGATTGTCTGGGTCAGATACGCAGTATTTT.

The V gene is TRBV27, the J gene TRBJ2-7; D perhaps matches TRBD1 (5 bases). Trimming took 0 bases from V and 3 from J, leaving 9 bases between them. This CDR3 spans 14 amino acids. Per the germline V gene, CDR1 is MNHEY and CDR2 is SMNVEV (reference sequence). The CDR3 loop reads CASSLSTDLYEQYF. CDR3 coding DNA: TGTGCCAGCAGTTTATCGACAGATCTCTACGAGCAGTACTTC.

The gene calls are TRBV28 and TRBJ2-7; D may be TRBD1 (5 bases). This CDR3 has 12 amino acids. CDR1 MDHEN and CDR2 SYDVKM come from the germline V gene. The V end was cut by 2 bases, the J end by 4 bases, with 6 bases between. The CDR3 sequence: CASSLGAYEQYF. The CDR3 coding sequence is TGTGCCAGCAGTTTAGGGGCTTACGAGCAGTACTTC. The complete variable domain, with remaining parts taken from reference TRBV28 and TRBJ2-7, reads DVKVTQSSRYLVKRTGEKVFLECVQDMDHENMFWYRQDPGLGLRLIYFSYDVKMKEKGDIPEGYSVSREKKERFSLILESASTNQTSMYLCASSLGAYEQYFGPGTRLTVT.

About this clone itself: Other DNA sequences of this sample code for an identical CDR3. V gene TRBV5-1 combines with J gene TRBJ2-1, with TRBD2 matching 8 bases. The length of the CDR3 is 14 residues. Germline V lookup: CDR1 SGHRS, CDR2 YFSETQ. V gave up 2 bases and J gave up 7 bases; unmatched junction bases: 5. The CDR3 DNA reads as TGCGCCAGCAGCTTTCAACGGGAGGGAAATGAGCAGTTCTTC. It encodes CASSFQREGNEQFF. Looking up the rest from reference TRBV5-1 and TRBJ2-1 gives the full variable domain: KAGVTQTPRYLIKTRGQQVTLSCSPISGHRSVSWYQQTPGQGLQFLFEYFSETQRNKGNFPGRFSGRQFSNSRSEMNVSTLELGDSALYLCASSFQREGNEQFFGPGTRLTVL.

The chain recombines TRBV30 with TRBJ2-5, with 9 positions matching TRBD2. After removal of 8 bases from V and 5 bases from J, the junction contained 18 bases not matched to a gene. There are 16 residues in the CDR3. CDR1 is GTSNPN and CDR2 is SVGIG in the germline V gene (reference sequence). The CDR3 loop reads CAIKGVTSGHGETQYF. In nucleotides, the CDR3 is TGTGCCATAAAGGGGGTGACTAGCGGCCATGGGGAGACCCAGTACTTC.

The chain combines TRBV28 with TRBJ2-4; a weak D match, TRBD1 (6 bases). With 4 bases removed from V and 12 bases from J, the gap between germline ends came to 19 bases. CDR1 is MDHEN, CDR2 SYDVKM, per germline. CDR3 length: 14 residues. This CDR3 is CASSSGQSRGRQYF. The CDR3 nucleotides read TGTGCCAGCAGTTCCGGACAGTCTAGGGGTCGTCAGTACTTC.

The table lists this clone with a count of one. The chain has TRBV7-9 and TRBJ2-1, with 9 bases aligning to TRBD1. V lost 2 bases and J lost 5; bases outside the gene matches: 10. The length of the CDR3 is 17 residues. Germline V gene lookup returns CDR1 SEHNR and CDR2 FQNEAQ (reference sequence). CDR3 DNA sequence: TGTGCCAGCAGCTTATTTGAGTGGACAGGGGCTAACAATGAGCAGTTCTTC. Its translation is CASSLFEWTGANNEQFF.

V gene TRBV29-1 combines with J gene TRBJ2-1, with D possibly matching TRBD2 (5 bases). V was trimmed by 7 bases and J by 4 bases, leaving 20 bases between them. The CDR3 length is 15 residues. CDR1 is SQVTM and CDR2 is ANQGSEA in the germline V gene. CDR3 sequence: CSADSHSRGYNEQFF. The CDR3 DNA reads TGCAGCGCCGATTCGCATAGCCGGGGATACAATGAGCAGTTCTTC.

V usage is TRBV5-1 and J usage is TRBJ1-6, with D perhaps matching TRBD1 (6 bases). Germline CDR1 SGHRS, CDR2 YFSETQ. V lost 0 bases, J lost 8 bases, and 12 bases lay in between. This CDR3 is 15 amino acids long. CDR3 DNA sequence: TGCGCCAGCAGCTTGGAGGGGACATCGTATTCACCCCTCCACTTT. Translation gives CASSLEGTSYSPLHF. Combining the CDR3 with reference TRBV5-1 and TRBJ1-6 gives the whole variable domain KAGVTQTPRYLIKTRGQQVTLSCSPISGHRSVSWYQQTPGQGLQFLFEYFSETQRNKGNFPGRFSGRQFSNSRSEMNVSTLELGDSALYLCASSLEGTSYSPLHFGNGTRLTVT.

The genes are TRBV10-2 and TRBJ1-1; no firm D call. CDR1 WSHSY and CDR2 SAAADI come from the germline V gene. V was trimmed by 3 bases and J by 0 bases, leaving 17 bases between them. This CDR3 is 17 amino acids long. The CDR3 here is CASSEWVKEALNTEAFF. Here the CDR3 DNA reads TGCGCCAGCAGTGAATGGGTAAAAGAGGCTTTGAACACTGAAGCTTTCTTT.

This chain uses TRBV29-1 with TRBJ2-3; TRBD2 aligns across 8 bases. J was trimmed by 4 bases and V by 2 bases; bases with no gene match: 14. In germline, CDR1 is SQVTM, CDR2 ANQGSEA. There are 17 residues in the CDR3. In DNA form, the CDR3 reads TGCAGCGTTGAAAAAACCCATGAGCGGGAGCCCCCAGATACGCAGTATTTT. This sequence encodes CSVEKTHEREPPDTQYF.

This clone appeared a few times. This chain links TRBV20-1 with TRBJ2-1; D ambiguous. The CDR3 length is 10 residues. Germline CDR1 and CDR2: DFQATT and SNEGSKA (reference sequence). Between the trimmed V and J ends, which lost 5 bases and 10 bases, there was a span of 9 bases. This chain's CDR3 is CSAYLREQFF. The DNA for the CDR3 is TGCAGTGCTTACCTGAGGGAGCAGTTCTTC.

The chain is built from TRBV14 and TRBJ1-1, with 7 bases that match TRBD1. V shed 1 base, J shed 6 bases, and the junction held 11 bases outside the gene matches. The CDR3 runs 16 residues. CDR1 SGHDN and CDR2 FVKESK come from the germline V gene. CDR3 bases: TGTGCCAGCAGCCAAGTAAAGACAGGGTCGTTCGCTGAAGCTTTCTTT. Residues: CASSQVKTGSFAEAFF.

V gene TRBV4-3 combines with J gene TRBJ2-1; TRBD2 aligns across 8 bases. Germline V gene data show CDR1 as LGHNA and CDR2 as YSLEER. Trimming at V came to 3 bases and at J to 4 bases, leaving 5 bases not matched to a gene. The CDR3 is 15 amino acids. CDR3 coding DNA: TGCGCCAGCAGCCAGGGGGCTAGCGGGTACAATGAGCAGTTCTTC. Protein: CASSQGASGYNEQFF.

The chain has TRBV9 and TRBJ1-2, with 7 bases aligning to TRBD1. The germline V gene encodes CDR1 SGDLS and CDR2 YYNGEE. V gave up 1 base and J gave up 4 bases; unmatched junction bases: 7. The CDR3 consists of 15 residues. Here the CDR3 DNA reads TGTGCCAGCAGCGTAATGCCGGGACAGATCTATGGCTACACCTTC. Residues: CASSVMPGQIYGYTF.

The chain carries TRBV5-1 and TRBJ1-2, with 9 bases identical to TRBD1. Germline loops: CDR1 SGHRS, CDR2 YFSETQ. Unmatched junction bases numbered 14, after V lost 2 bases and J lost 3 bases. This CDR3 is 18 amino acids long. CDR3: CASSFGTGRISPHYGYTF. The DNA for the CDR3 is TGCGCCAGCAGCTTTGGGACAGGGAGGATCTCCCCCCACTATGGCTACACCTTC.

This clone was picked up a small number of times. This rearrangement joins TRBV7-2 to TRBJ1-4; D unresolved. Germline CDR1 is SGHTA and CDR2 is FQGNSA. CDR3 length: 15 amino acids. Trimming removed 5 bases at V and 2 bases at J, with 12 bases between. Here the CDR3 reads CASSLSQATNEKLFF. CDR3 sequence (DNA): TGTGCCAGCAGCCTTAGTCAGGCGACTAATGAAAAACTGTTTTTT.

The V call is TRBV4-2, the J call TRBJ2-1, with D possibly matching TRBD1 (6 bases). The V end was cut by 1 base, the J end by 5 bases, with 12 bases between. Per germline, CDR1 LGHNA and CDR2 YNFKEQ. This CDR3 contains 15 residues. The CDR3 region is CASSQGGTSNNEQFF. CDR3 nucleotides: TGTGCCAGCAGCCAAGGTGGGACAAGTAACAATGAGCAGTTCTTC.

The chain couples TRBV5-1 to TRBJ2-4; weak D call: TRBD1 (5 bases). There are 16 residues in the CDR3. V lost 0 bases and J lost 2, with 12 bases in between. Germline loops: CDR1 SGHRS, CDR2 YFSETQ. The CDR3 spells CASSLAFQGSKNIQYF. CDR3 DNA: TGCGCCAGCAGCTTGGCCTTTCAGGGTTCCAAAAACATTCAGTACTTC.

V is TRBV7-9 and J is TRBJ1-1; D is possibly TRBD1 (5 bases). Germline values: CDR1 SEHNR, CDR2 FQNEAQ (reference sequence). The CDR3 is made up of 15 amino acids. The V and J ends lost 2 bases and 0 bases respectively, with 10 bases between them. The CDR3 nucleotides read TGTGCCAGCAGCTTATGGCAGGGCATGAACACTGAAGCTTTCTTT. It specifies CASSLWQGMNTEAFF.

The chain joins TRBV7-2 to TRBJ2-3; 10 nucleotides align to TRBD2. Per germline, CDR1 SGHTA and CDR2 FQGNSA. There are 16 residues in the CDR3. V lost 8 bases and J lost 0; bases outside the gene matches: 8. CDR3 coding DNA: TGTGCCAGCCCCCAGGGACTAGCGTTAAGCACAGATACGCAGTATTTT. This translates into CASPQGLALSTDTQYF.